The 18 T cell receptor beta chains below come from one sample, sequenced in a study of blood T cell repertoires in COVID-19 (dated by TCRdb to 2018 to 2020). The library was generated by the immunoSEQ multiplex PCR assay. Here the immuneACCESS table is served through TCRdb, limited to in-frame sequences with V and J called. Missing clones are a known gap in these copies; in checked studies unresolved V genes cover under half, and the rest lacks a known reason. Present in this sample are some 180,000 clones, 85% of which were seen just once. The ten largest clonotypes hold 6% to 6.5% of the sample. Sequencing was performed on PBMCs or T cells enriched from blood (not recorded which). These receptor sequences come from a man in his forties or fifties who had recovered from COVID-19.

The chain is built from TRBV28 and TRBJ1-4, with D unresolved. In germline, CDR1 is MDHEN, CDR2 SYDVKM. This CDR3 has 13 amino acids. V lost 6 bases, J lost 5 bases, and 10 bases lay in between. In DNA, the CDR3 is TGTGCCAGCAGGGAGACCCCCAATGAAAAACTGTTTTTT. This encodes CASRETPNEKLFF.

This clone has a single count. This chain joins TRBV6-5 and TRBJ1-1; 7 bases match TRBD1. Unmatched junction bases numbered 14, after V lost 10 bases and J lost 3 bases. CDR1 is MNHEY and CDR2 is SVGAGI in the germline V gene. This CDR3 comprises 15 residues. CDR3 nucleotide sequence: TGTGCCACCAGAACGAGGAGGGGGCCAGACACTGAAGCTTTCTTT. Encoded protein: CATRTRRGPDTEAFF.

The chain recombines TRBV5-4 with TRBJ2-5, with 7 bases that match TRBD1. Per the germline V gene, CDR1 is SGHNT and CDR2 is YYREEE (reference sequence). The V and J ends lost 1 base and 5 bases, in that order; junction bases with no gene match: 8. The CDR3 runs 15 residues. CDR3: CASSLKDRVLETQYF. The CDR3 region has the DNA TGTGCCAGCAGCTTGAAAGACAGGGTTTTGGAGACCCAGTACTTC.

The V gene is TRBV24-1, the J gene TRBJ2-7, with D maybe TRBD1 (6 bases). From germline, CDR1 is KGHDR and CDR2 SFDVKD. The CDR3 runs 12 residues. Trimming took off 5 bases at V and 7 bases at J, with 11 bases between the two ends. CDR3: CATSAGGKEQYF. CDR3 nucleotide sequence: TGTGCCACCAGTGCTGGGGGCAAGGAGCAGTACTTC.

The V and J genes are TRBV11-3 and TRBJ1-2; possibly TRBD1 for D (6 bases). V was clipped by 1 base and J by 12 bases, with 18 bases between them. This CDR3 comprises 14 residues. Germline assignment: CDR1 SGHNT and CDR2 YENEEA. Here the CDR3 reads CASSLGTESPANTF. CDR3 DNA sequence: TGTGCCAGCAGCTTAGGGACAGAATCCCCGGCGAACACCTTC.

CDR3 DNA sequence: TGTGCCAGCAGTCCCTCTGGGAGGAACTATGGCTACACCTTC. Protein product: CASSPSGRNYGYTF. V gene TRBV3-1 (or the pseudogene TRBV3-2) combines with J gene TRBJ1-2, with no clear D. The CDR3 is 14 amino acids. Trimming removed 6 bases at V and 2 bases at J, with 13 bases between. The germline gives CDR1 LGHDT, CDR2 YNNKEL (reference sequence).

The chain uses TRBV6-5 and TRBJ1-1, with D possibly TRBD1 on 5 matching bases. V gave up 5 bases and J gave up 0 bases, with 7 bases separating them. The germline CDR1 and CDR2 sequences are MNHEY and SVGAGI. The CDR3 sequence is 13 residues long. CDR3 DNA: TGTGCCAGCAGTCGACAGCTGAACACTGAAGCTTTCTTT. This codes for CASSRQLNTEAFF.

This chain joins TRBV6-4 and TRBJ2-2, with 13 positions matching TRBD2. J was trimmed by 5 bases and V by 6 bases; bases with no gene match: 6. The CDR3 consists of 16 residues. Germline CDR1 MRHNA, CDR2 SNTAGT. CDR3: CASSGTSGVTTGELFF. CDR3 nucleotides: TGTGCCAGCAGCGGGACTAGCGGGGTTACAACCGGGGAGCTGTTTTTT.

The V call is TRBV29-1, the J call TRBJ2-7; no clear D. Trimming removed 1 base from V and 2 bases from J, with 3 bases in between. This CDR3 contains 11 residues. Germline CDR1 is SQVTM and CDR2 is ANQGSEA. The CDR3 DNA sequence: TGCAGCGTTGAAGGGCCCTACGAGCAGTACTTC. Its translation is CSVEGPYEQYF.

About this clone itself: One junction end does not reproduce the germline sequence, and a read error may be involved. This CDR3 is CASSPDVTGSLTDF. The CDR3 DNA sequence: TGTGCCAGTAGTCCCGATGTGACAGGGAGCCTCACAGACTTT. The chain couples TRBV19 to TRBJ1-1, with 7 bases matching TRBD1. Per the germline V gene, CDR1 is LNHDA and CDR2 is SQIVND (reference sequence). The CDR3 is made up of 14 amino acids.

This clone is a singleton in its sample. V and J are TRBV5-4 and TRBJ2-6; perhaps TRBD1 as D (6 bases). The germline V gene encodes CDR1 SGHNT and CDR2 YYREEE (reference sequence). Trimming took off 3 bases at V and 2 bases at J, with 12 bases between the two ends. The CDR3 is made up of 16 amino acids. The DNA for the CDR3 is TGTGCCAGCAGCTCCGATCCAGGGGCTGGGGCCAACGTCCTGACTTTC. Protein: CASSSDPGAGANVLTF.

This clone was counted a single time. The chain carries TRBV7-9 and TRBJ1-5; D gene ambiguous. The CDR3 has 13 residues. Deletions cut 5 bases from V and 1 base from J, with 6 bases between. Per germline, CDR1 SEHNR and CDR2 FQNEAQ (reference sequence). The CDR3 reads CASSMSSNQPQHF. CDR3 nucleotides: TGTGCCAGCAGCATGTCAAGCAATCAGCCCCAGCATTTT.

The chain recombines TRBV6-1 with TRBJ1-5; D call uncertain. Trimming cost V 2 bases and J 2 bases, with 10 bases left between them. The length of the CDR3 is 15 residues. Looked up from germline, CDR1 is MNHNS and CDR2 is SASEGT. Here the CDR3 DNA reads TGTGCCAGCAGTGAAATGAGCGGGGGCAATCAGCCCCAGCATTTT. It translates to CASSEMSGGNQPQHF.

This chain joins TRBV21-1 and TRBJ2-5; TRBD1, the table's D call, lacks a check against the DNA. TRBV21-1 is a pseudogene. The CDR3 is 16 amino acids. The CDR3 region is CASSTLYGQGSQTQYF. In DNA form, the CDR3 reads TGTGCCAGCAGCACTCTCTATGGACAGGGGTCACAGACCCAGTACTTC.

The chain recombines TRBV18 with TRBJ2-1, with 9 bases lining up with TRBD1. The CDR3 is 15 amino acids. The junction had 4 bases not matched to a gene; V was cut back by 6 bases and J by 1 base. Looked up from germline, CDR1 is KGHSH and CDR2 is LQKENI. The DNA for the CDR3 is TGTGCCAGCTCCCGGGGACAGGGTTCCTACAATGAGCAGTTCTTC. Its protein is CASSRGQGSYNEQFF.

This chain links TRBV5-4 with TRBJ2-3; 8 bases align to TRBD2. Germline V lookup: CDR1 SGHNT, CDR2 YYREEE (reference sequence). V dropped 4 bases and J dropped 6; count of bases not matched to a gene: 13. The CDR3 totals 16 residues. The CDR3 DNA reads TGTGCCAGCAGCCGGCCGGGACTAGAACTGAAGGATACGCAGTATTTT. Translation: CASSRPGLELKDTQYF.

The chain links TRBV2 to TRBJ2-7; possibly TRBD2 for D (5 bases). V lost 3 bases to trimming and J lost 6 bases, with 15 bases between them. Germline-derived CDR1 and CDR2 are SNHLY and FYNNEI. The CDR3 length is 14 residues. In DNA, the CDR3 is TGTGCCAGCAGTGACCTTGGAGGTTTATTCGAGCAGTACTTC. This codes for CASSDLGGLFEQYF.

The chain combines TRBV13 with TRBJ1-3; D uncertain. Germline V gene data show CDR1 as PRHDT and CDR2 as FYEKMQ (reference sequence). V was shortened by 5 bases and J by 1 base, with 9 bases between the two germline ends. This CDR3 comprises 14 residues. The CDR3 nucleotides read TGTGCCAGCAGCCGACGGGGTTCTGGAAACACCATATATTTT. Translated: CASSRRGSGNTIYF.